This is a list of T cell receptor beta chains from one sample in a study of post-analysis software for immune sequencing data. TCRdb re-called the PCR reads with MiXCR, one entry per CDR3 protein. The sample has hundreds of thousands of distinct CDR3 sequences, around 47% seen once. The sample was blood. Source of these receptors: a girl aged 5-17 years with multiple sclerosis. The CDR3 runs from the conserved cysteine through the conserved F or W. D genes are given only for firm matches. A clone size is listed for some rows: how often the clone was seen (once, few, many), or a class if it is expanded.

>TRBV12-3/TRBV12-4|TRBJ2-5|.|.
TGTGCCAGCACTATGGACGGGTACCAAGAGACCCAGTACTTC
CASTMDGYQETQYF
>TRBV24-1|TRBJ1-1|.|.
TGTGCCACCAGTTACTCAGGGGTCCGGGGGAACACTGAAGCTTTCTTT
CATSYSGVRGNTEAFF
>TRBV6-4|TRBJ2-3|.|TRBD2
TGTGCCAGCAGTATTAGCGGGAGCACAGATACGCAGTATTTT
CASSISGSTDTQYF
>TRBV12-3/TRBV12-4|TRBJ2-3|.|TRBD2
TGTGCCAGCAGTTTTGGGCTAGCGGGAAGCACAGATACGCAGTATTTT
CASSFGLAGSTDTQYF
>TRBV5-8|TRBJ2-3|few|.
TGTGCCAGCAGCTTGCCAGGACAGAGCACAGATACGCAGTATTTT
CASSLPGQSTDTQYF
>TRBV29-1|TRBJ1-1|few|.
TGCAGCGTCCCAGGAGTCACCGCCGTGAACACTGAAGCTTTCTTT
CSVPGVTAVNTEAFF
>TRBV6-5|TRBJ2-1|.|.
TGTGCCAGCAGCCGACTCACTACCTACAATGAGCAGTTCTTC
CASSRLTTYNEQFF
>TRBV20-1|TRBJ2-1|few|TRBD2
TGCAGTGCTATTAGCGGGGCCTACAATGAGCAGTTCTTC
CSAISGAYNEQFF
>TRBV20-1|TRBJ2-3|few|TRBD2
TGCAGTGCCGAGCCGGGACTAGCGGGCACAGATACGCAGTATTTT
CSAEPGLAGTDTQYF
>TRBV10-3|TRBJ1-1|.|.
TGTGCCATCAGGGGTACGGACACTGAAGCTTTCTTT
CAIRGTDTEAFF
>TRBV4-1|TRBJ2-1|.|TRBD2
TGCGCCAGCAGCGAAGCGGGGGGCCTTGCCAATGAGCAGTTCTTC
CASSEAGGLANEQFF
>TRBV20-1|TRBJ1-1|.|.
TGCAGTGGAATAGCCAATTCAGGGAACACTGAAGCTTTCTTT
CSGIANSGNTEAFF
>TRBV29-1|TRBJ2-7|.|TRBD2
TGCAGCGTTCGTCTTGCGGGAGGGTCCTACGAGCAGTACTTC
CSVRLAGGSYEQYF
>TRBV7-3|TRBJ2-1|.|.
TGTGCCAGCAGCCCCGAAGGGTGGGGTTACAATGAGCAGTTCTTC
CASSPEGWGYNEQFF
>TRBV20-1|TRBJ1-1|few|.
TGCAGTGCTAGAGAGAGAGGAGCCATGAGCACTGAAGCTTTCTTT
CSARERGAMSTEAFF
>TRBV6-1|TRBJ2-1|once|.
TGTGCCAGCAGTGAACAGTGGGACCCCCCGCGGGGGTTCTTC
CASSEQWDPPRGFF
>TRBV5-1|TRBJ1-1|.|.
TGCGCCAGCAGCTTGGACGCGAGTGAAGCTTTCTTT
CASSLDASEAFF
>TRBV29-1|TRBJ1-6|.|.
TGCAGCGTACGGGGAGTTTCCGGGGATTTACCCCTCCACTTT
CSVRGVSGDLPLHF
>TRBV30|TRBJ2-5|.|.
TGTGCCTGGAGGCTGACCTCCAGGGTCGCGGGTTGGACCCAGTACTTC
CAWRLTSRVAGWTQYF
>TRBV27|TRBJ1-1|few|.
TGTGCCAGCAGTTTATCGACAGGCACCACTGAAGCTTTCTTT
CASSLSTGTTEAFF
>TRBV25-1|TRBJ1-2|.|.
TGTGCCAGCAGTGGGCGGGAGTTGGCTGGCTACACCTTC
CASSGRELAGYTF
>TRBV4-1|TRBJ1-2|.|.
TGCGCCAGCAGCCAAGAGGGGGGACACGACTATGGCTACACCTTC
CASSQEGGHDYGYTF
>TRBV10-3|TRBJ2-7|few|.
TGTGCCATCAGTGAGTCGACTGGAACTGAGGAGTACTTC
CAISESTGTEEYF
>TRBV29-1|TRBJ2-7|.|TRBD1
TGCAGCGCATTGGACAGGACCCTCTACAATGAGCAGTACTTC
CSALDRTLYNEQYF
>TRBV5-1|TRBJ2-3|few|TRBD1
TGCGCCAGCAGCATAGGACAGGGGATCACAGATACGCAGTATTTT
CASSIGQGITDTQYF
>TRBV10-1|TRBJ2-7|few|TRBD1
TGCGCCAGCAGCCGGGACAGGGTATCGTACGAGCAGTACTTC
CASSRDRVSYEQYF
>TRBV10-3|TRBJ2-7|few|TRBD1
TGTGCCATCAGCCCCCGGGACAGGGTGGTGTACGAGCAGTACTTC
CAISPRDRVVYEQYF
>TRBV5-1|TRBJ2-3|few|TRBD1
TGCGCCAGCAGCTCGCCACCTTTGACAGGGGGAGGCACAGATACGCAGTATTTT
CASSSPPLTGGGTDTQYF
>TRBV12-3/TRBV12-4|TRBJ1-2|.|.
TGTGCCAGCAGCGCAGGGACACCAATGGATGGCTACACCTTC
CASSAGTPMDGYTF
>TRBV25-1|TRBJ2-7|.|TRBD1
TGTGCCAGCAGTGTTGCACAGGGGGCCGGCGAGCAGTACTTC
CASSVAQGAGEQYF
>TRBV5-1|TRBJ2-1|.|.
TGCGCCAGCAGCGCAGGGGCGGGGACCTACAATGAGCAGTTCTTC
CASSAGAGTYNEQFF
>TRBV20-1|TRBJ2-3|few|TRBD2
TGCAGTGCTCCAGCTAGCGGTGAGGCACTGGTGGATACGCAGTATTTT
CSAPASGEALVDTQYF
>TRBV12-3/TRBV12-4|TRBJ2-7|few|TRBD1
TGTGCCAGCAGCGTCGCCAGGGGGCGCGACGAGCAGTACTTC
CASSVARGRDEQYF
>TRBV5-1|TRBJ2-1|.|.
TGCGCCAGCAGCTGGGGGGCGGGGGAGTCCTACAATGAGCAGTTCTTC
CASSWGAGESYNEQFF
>TRBV12-3/TRBV12-4|TRBJ2-7|.|TRBD2
TGTGCCAGCAGTATAGGGAGGGGAGGCTACGAGCAGTACTTC
CASSIGRGGYEQYF
>TRBV12-3/TRBV12-4|TRBJ1-2|.|.
TGTGCCAGCAGAGGACCGGGATACTATGGCTGCACCTTC
CASRGPGYYGCTF
>TRBV5-1|TRBJ2-7|.|TRBD1
TGCGCCAGCAGCTGGGGACAGGGCGATTACGAGCAGTACTTC
CASSWGQGDYEQYF
>TRBV4-2|TRBJ2-5|few|TRBD2
TGTGCCAGCAGCCTTCTAAGCGGGGGGGCCCAAGAGACCCAGTACTTC
CASSLLSGGAQETQYF
>TRBV20-1|TRBJ1-2|.|TRBD1
TGCAGTGCTATTCAATCAGGGGGAGGCTACACCTTC
CSAIQSGGGYTF
>TRBV5-6|TRBJ2-7|few|.
TGTGCCAGCAGCGCGGCCACGTGGGGGAATACCTACGAGCAGTACTTC
CASSAATWGNTYEQYF
>TRBV12-3/TRBV12-4|TRBJ2-1|.|TRBD1
TGTGCCAGCACTGAGAAGGGGACAGGCCCCTACAATGAGCAGTTCTTC
CASTEKGTGPYNEQFF
>TRBV4-1|TRBJ2-3|.|.
TGCGCCAGCAGCCAAGGTCCAGGGTCAGATACGCAGTATTTT
CASSQGPGSDTQYF
>TRBV20-1|TRBJ1-6|once|TRBD1
TGCAGTGCCCAAGACAGGGCGTCCTATAATTCACCCCTCCACTTT
CSAQDRASYNSPLHF
>TRBV29-1|TRBJ2-1|.|.
TGCAGCGTTGAAGGGTTCCAAAAAGACAATGAGCAGTTCTTC
CSVEGFQKDNEQFF